The sequence of this TCR beta chain was determined in a study of cytomegalovirus exposure and HLA in healthy donors. General observations from the study: The study designated 150 or so TCR beta chains cytomegalovirus-associated.

Primers included in the PCR were 60 Vbeta and 13 Jbeta primers. Produced via immunoSEQ multiplex PCR; TCRdb's table is partial and in-frame only. The data show 150,000 to 200,000 clones, around 80% seen once. The V end lost 6 bases, the J end lost 2 bases, and 17 bases lay between the germline ends. This CDR3 has 15 amino acids. CDR1 MNHEY and CDR2 SMNVEV come from the germline V gene (reference sequence). Of note for this clone: Its antigen is not known.

The clonotype originates from a woman aged 30 to 39 in good health and CMV-seropositive. The sequenced sample consisted of PBMCs. J is TRBJ2-7 and V is TRBV27, with D hard to call. This CDR3 is CASSGGPKRTYEQYF. The CDR3 DNA is TGTGCCAGCAGCGGCGGCCCTAAAAGGACCTACGAGCAGTACTTC.